This T cell receptor beta chain was captured by sequencing in a study of identical twins. General study points: In monozygotic twins, models underestimated the sharing of out-of-frame TCR alpha.

Regarding this clonotype: Its target is not known.

Each CDR3 protein gets one entry after TCRdb re-called the 5' RACE reads with MiXCR. The sample holds approximately 500,000 distinct CDR3 sequences, approximately 25% seen once. J lost 0 bases, V lost 4 bases, and 8 bases had no gene match. CDR1 and CDR2 from the germline V gene are MNHEY and SVGEGT. This CDR3 is built from 17 residues. Separately, the same data were catalogued under a study of T cells expressing NK-cell markers.

The sequence was obtained from a woman aged 18-29 years in good health. The sample comprised CD4+ T cells sorted from blood. The V call is TRBV6-2 or TRBV6-3, the J call TRBJ2-1; 8 bases line up with TRBD2. The CDR3 sequence: CASSSLLAGSSYNEQFF. For the CDR3, the DNA is TGTGCCAGCAGTTCACTTTTAGCGGGAAGCTCCTACAATGAGCAGTTCTTC.